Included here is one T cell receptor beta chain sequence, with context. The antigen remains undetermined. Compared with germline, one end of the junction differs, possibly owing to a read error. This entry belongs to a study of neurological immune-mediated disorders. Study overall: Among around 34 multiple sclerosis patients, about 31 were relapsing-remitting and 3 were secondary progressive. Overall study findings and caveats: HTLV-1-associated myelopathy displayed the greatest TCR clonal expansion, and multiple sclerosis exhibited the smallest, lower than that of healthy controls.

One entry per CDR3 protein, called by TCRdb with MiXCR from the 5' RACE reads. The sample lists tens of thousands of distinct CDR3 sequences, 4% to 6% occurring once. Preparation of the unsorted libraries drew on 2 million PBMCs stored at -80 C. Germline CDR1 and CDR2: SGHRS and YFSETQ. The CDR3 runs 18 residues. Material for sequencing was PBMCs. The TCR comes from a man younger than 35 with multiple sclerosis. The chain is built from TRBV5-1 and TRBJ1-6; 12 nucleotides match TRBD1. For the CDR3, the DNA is TGCGCCAGCAGCTTCCGTGTAATGCCGGGACAGGGGGCCTCACCCCTCAACTTT. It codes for CASSFRVMPGQGASPLNF.